This entry describes one T cell receptor (beta chain). The clone's antigen remains unknown. Per-base qualities were not stored, and no clone one base away is much larger. This record comes from a study of early stage breast cancer tumors (dated 2017 in TCRdb). Regarding the study in general: Of the 15 to 20 invasive breast tumors, about a dozen were found to be estrogen receptor-positive, progesterone receptor-positive and HER2-negative. Of the approximately twelve ER+/PR+/HER2- tumors, eight were classified as invasive ductal carcinomas and four as invasive lobular carcinomas. A read coverage of roughly 10-fold per sample was achieved on average. The samples as a whole yielded a few million detected templates, corresponding to about a million unique clonotypes.

The investigation overall reported the following: Sequencing bulk genomic DNA from unsorted cells could not capture chain pairing or functional markers like CD4, CD8 and FOXP3. Enriched TCRB sequences shared across patients were found to be mostly commonly generated sequences that were unlikely to play an important role in the tumor microenvironment. Compared with adjacent normal breast tissue, tumors had higher clonality and about 2.5-fold greater T cell density. Analysis by tumor subtype was prevented by the small cohort size. Repertoires from blood and normal breast were more alike than repertoires from blood and tumor, and in about 85% of the 16 patients, comparing each tissue with blood separated tumor from normal.

Dicing about 17-50 mg of tumor tissue typically gave a DNA yield of more than 3 ug. The study profiled bulk TCR beta-chain repertoires in matched peripheral blood, tumor and adjacent normal breast tissue taken from some 15 patients with early-stage breast cancer. Once resection was done, tumor tissue identified by eye was cut out and put into prechilled RNAlater. A TissueLyser II was used to homogenize diced tumor tissue (roughly 18-55 mg) in RLTplus buffer containing beta-mercaptoethanol and antifoaming agent. The Qiagen AllPrep DNA/RNA Mini kit was used for genomic DNA extraction. Each sample was amplified in two independent genomic DNA replicates, using 0.4 to 0.6 ug for blood and roughly 1.5 ug for tumor or normal breast. TCRB sequencing of genomic DNA was carried out with the ImmunoSeq Intro kit according to the manufacturer's instructions. Multiplex PCR was run for around 28 cycles using proprietary primers and spike-in control sequences for absolute quantification. An 87-bp fragment spanning the CDR3 and flanking V and J genes was sequenced with single-end 150-bp reads. Seven samples, each with two replicates, were multiplexed per lane of an Illumina MiSeq using version 3.0 chemistry. For the original study's pipeline: Raw data were processed by the vendor's proprietary pipeline, with both replicates merged into one result per sample. Productive rearrangements sharing the V-gene family, CDR3 amino acid sequence and J-gene segment were defined as clonotypes. Clonality was calculated as 1 minus the normalized Shannon entropy (Pielou evenness) of TCRB abundances. To estimate T cell density, the total number of templates was divided by the input cell count, which was inferred from how much DNA went in. Recon, run with its default parameters, was used to estimate overall repertoire diversity and clonality. Clonotypes with over 0.1% abundance in tumor and at least 32-fold higher abundance in tumor than in normal breast were defined as tumor-enriched. The table comes from immuneACCESS by way of TCRdb, which keeps in-frame sequences with V and J called. Part of the clones is missing from these tables; in studies checked, under half for an unresolved V gene and the rest for unknown reasons. D and trimming were read from the DNA, whereas the V and J calls and clone size are those reported in that table. The sample profile shows about 7,900 clones; around 60% of them were found once. The ten largest make up about 6.7% of the sample.

Unmatched junction bases come to 6, with V trimmed by 4 bases and J by 5 bases. The germline V gene encodes CDR1 SGHRS and CDR2 YFSETQ. From the cysteine up to the phenylalanine, the CDR3 has a length of 14 residues. The kept DNA is CDR3 alone, 42 bases in frame from the first base. What was sequenced was breast tumor tissue. The sequence was obtained from a person aged 70 to 80 with breast cancer. The rearrangement joined TRBV5-1 to TRBJ2-1; 7 junctional bases match TRBD1. The sequence in DNA is TGCGCCAGCAGCCCGGGACAGCTGAACAATGAGCAGTTCTTC. This yields the protein CASSPGQLNNEQFF.